Below are 26 T cell receptor beta chains sequenced from a single sample in a study of cytomegalovirus exposure and HLA in healthy donors (dated by TCRdb to 2016 to 2017). The library was made by the immunoSEQ multiplex PCR assay. TCRdb retrieved this table from immuneACCESS and kept in-frame rearrangements only. Not all clones are present; in checked studies, unresolved V genes account for under half, and no reason is known for the remainder. The sample contains 350,000 or so clones, 86% of them found a single time. Roughly 0.8% of the sample is held by the ten biggest clonotypes. The sequencing sample was made of PBMCs. The source is a woman between 18 and 30 years old in good health and CMV-seronegative.

The chain carries TRBV5-4 and TRBJ2-3; TRBD2 matches 13 bases. The CDR3 is 17 residues long. The V gene's germline CDR1 is SGHNT and CDR2 YYREEE (reference sequence). V trimming: 0 bases; J trimming: 0 bases; junction bases outside the gene matches: 1. Here the CDR3 DNA reads TGTGCCAGCAGCTTGGGGGGACTAGCGGGGAGCACAGATACGCAGTATTTT. Translation gives CASSLGGLAGSTDTQYF.

The chain has TRBV5-1 and TRBJ2-2, with TRBD2 matching 9 bases. In germline, CDR1 is SGHRS, CDR2 YFSETQ. V lost 0 bases and J lost 2; bases outside the gene matches: 2. This CDR3 spans 16 amino acids. The CDR3 region is CASSLGTSVNTGELFF. The DNA for the CDR3 is TGCGCCAGCAGCTTGGGGACTAGCGTTAACACCGGGGAGCTGTTTTTT.

The chain carries TRBV4-1 and TRBJ2-1; 14 bases are a match to TRBD2. V shed 4 bases, J shed 12 bases, and the junction held 14 bases outside the gene matches. The CDR3 consists of 17 residues. Germline-derived CDR1 and CDR2 are MGHRA and YSYEKL. The CDR3 DNA follows: TGCGCCAGCAGCCCAGGACTAGCGGGAGGTCCGGGACGGGGGCAGTTCTTC. It encodes CASSPGLAGGPGRGQFF.

The rearrangement uses TRBV5-4 and TRBJ2-3, with D tentatively TRBD2 (5 bases). Trimming removed 0 bases from V and 5 bases from J, with 16 bases in between. CDR1 SGHNT and CDR2 YYREEE come from the germline V gene (reference sequence). This CDR3 spans 16 amino acids. This chain's CDR3 is CASSLDELPRGDTQYF. DNA for the CDR3: TGTGCCAGCAGCTTGGATGAGTTACCCCGGGGAGATACGCAGTATTTT.

The V gene is TRBV27, the J gene TRBJ2-1; 9 bases fit TRBD1. The CDR3 length is 14 residues. Germline assignment: CDR1 MNHEY and CDR2 SMNVEV (reference sequence). V was pared by 5 bases and J by 6 bases, with 5 bases of the junction left unmatched. The chain's CDR3 is CASSPGTGINEQFF. The CDR3 nucleotides read TGTGCCAGCAGTCCCGGGACAGGGATCAATGAGCAGTTCTTC.

This chain links TRBV28 with TRBJ1-1; 11 bases are a match to TRBD1. Losses at the gene ends were 2 bases for V and 11 bases for J; bases not matched to a gene: 4. The CDR3 length is 13 residues. The germline V gene encodes CDR1 MDHEN and CDR2 SYDVKM. The CDR3 region is CASSLGTGGDAFF. The CDR3 DNA reads TGTGCCAGCAGTTTAGGGACAGGGGGGGACGCTTTCTTT.

The chain employs TRBV7-9 and TRBJ2-1, with 11 bases matching TRBD2. Germline V gene data show CDR1 as SEHNR and CDR2 as FQNEAQ (reference sequence). CDR3 length equals 17 residues. Trimming cost V 5 bases and J 9 bases; bases outside gene matches: 15. Here the CDR3 reads CASSLPSGRLVRSEQFF. The CDR3 region has the DNA TGTGCCAGCAGCCTTCCTAGCGGGAGGTTGGTACGCAGTGAGCAGTTCTTC.

The chain uses TRBV6-5 and TRBJ1-1; D is undetermined. Germline V gene lookup returns CDR1 MNHEY and CDR2 SVGAGI. The CDR3 contains 12 residues. Trimming took 5 bases from V and 5 from J, leaving 9 bases between them. The CDR3 loop reads CASSPHRTEAFF. The CDR3 DNA reads as TGTGCCAGCAGTCCACATCGTACTGAAGCTTTCTTT.

The genes are TRBV5-8 and TRBJ1-1; D perhaps matches TRBD1 (5 bases). The ends were cut back, 0 bases at V and 3 bases at J, with 18 bases in the middle. This CDR3 has 17 amino acids. Germline CDR1 SGHTS, CDR2 YDEGEE. CDR3 loop: CASSLAFFGREDTEAFF. Here the CDR3 DNA reads TGTGCCAGCAGCTTGGCCTTCTTTGGCAGGGAGGACACTGAAGCTTTCTTT.

The chain links TRBV11-3 to TRBJ2-7; perhaps TRBD2 as D (5 bases). The CDR3 length is 14 residues. Germline loops: CDR1 SGHNT, CDR2 YENEEA. Deletions cut 4 bases from V and 0 bases from J, with 10 bases between. In nucleotides, the CDR3 is TGTGCCAGCAGCTCGACTGGGAGCTCCTACGAGCAGTACTTC. Protein sequence: CASSSTGSSYEQYF.

This chain uses TRBV7-9 with TRBJ2-7; D perhaps matches TRBD2 (6 bases). Germline CDR1 and CDR2: SEHNR and FQNEAQ (reference sequence). CDR3 length: 14 amino acids. V was pared by 4 bases and J by 4 bases, with 14 bases between. CDR3 amino acids: CASSSRDFGYEQYF. For the CDR3, the DNA is TGTGCCAGCAGCTCCCGGGACTTCGGATACGAGCAGTACTTC.

This clone was seen only once. The chain combines TRBV9 with TRBJ2-5; 14 nucleotides align to TRBD2. Germline assignment: CDR1 SGDLS and CDR2 YYNGEE. This CDR3 has 17 amino acids. V was pared by 0 bases and J by 5 bases, with 6 bases of the junction left unmatched. CDR3 region: CASSVGGLAGEMETQYF. The CDR3 DNA is TGTGCCAGCAGCGTAGGGGGACTAGCGGGAGAGATGGAGACCCAGTACTTC.

In its sample, this clone was seen a few times. V and J are TRBV18 and TRBJ2-1; D is ambiguous. Trimming removed 3 bases at V and 5 bases at J, with 14 bases between. CDR3 length equals 15 residues. Germline-derived CDR1 and CDR2 are KGHSH and LQKENI. The CDR3 here is CASSPLVGLHNEQFF. CDR3 in DNA: TGTGCCAGCTCACCCCTCGTGGGCCTGCACAATGAGCAGTTCTTC.

CDR3 protein: CASSSLAGATDTQYF. The CDR3 bases are TGTGCCAGCAGCTCACTAGCGGGAGCCACAGATACGCAGTATTTT. The chain has TRBV4-2 and TRBJ2-3, with TRBD2 identical over 11 bases. The CDR3 loop spans 15 amino acids. Germline lookup yields CDR1 LGHNA and CDR2 YNFKEQ. The J segment lost 2 bases and the V segment lost 5 bases, leaving 3 bases of the junction unmatched.

The rearrangement joins TRBV6-5 to TRBJ1-1; unclear D gene. CDR3 length equals 13 residues. Germline assignment: CDR1 MNHEY and CDR2 SVGAGI. Trimming stripped 6 bases from V and 0 bases from J, with 8 bases between. The CDR3 DNA sequence: TGTGCCAGCAGGACCCAGGTGAACACTGAAGCTTTCTTT. Its translation: CASRTQVNTEAFF.

The V call is TRBV5-1, the J call TRBJ2-1; the D is unclear. CDR3 length: 11 amino acids. The V and J ends lost 2 bases and 7 bases respectively, with 4 bases between them. The germline CDR1 and CDR2 sequences are SGHRS and YFSETQ. This CDR3 reads CASSFMNEQFF. The CDR3 region has the DNA TGCGCCAGCAGCTTTATGAATGAGCAGTTCTTC. Based on the CDR3 plus reference TRBV5-1 and TRBJ2-1, the full variable domain is KAGVTQTPRYLIKTRGQQVTLSCSPISGHRSVSWYQQTPGQGLQFLFEYFSETQRNKGNFPGRFSGRQFSNSRSEMNVSTLELGDSALYLCASSFMNEQFFGPGTRLTVL.

CDR3 sequence (DNA): TGCGCCAGCCGTGGGCAGGAGGATCAGCCCCAGCATTTT. This translates into CASRGQEDQPQHF. This sequence joins TRBV5-1 and TRBJ1-5; D gene ambiguous. This CDR3 comprises 13 residues. V gave up 7 bases and J gave up 5 bases, with 13 bases separating them. Germline V gives CDR1 SGHRS, CDR2 YFSETQ.

This chain connects TRBV4-2 to TRBJ2-3; TRBD1 matches at 8 bases. Germline V gene data show CDR1 as LGHNA and CDR2 as YNFKEQ. CDR3 length: 17 residues. The V gene end was trimmed by 4 bases and the J gene end by 0 bases; junction bases not matched to a gene: 9. The CDR3 DNA sequence: TGTGCCAGCAGCCGGACAGGGTGGCCCTCTAGCACAGATACGCAGTATTTT. It codes for CASSRTGWPSSTDTQYF.

The rearrangement uses TRBV7-2 and TRBJ2-6, with D possibly being TRBD1 (5 bases). V was pared by 5 bases and J by 5 bases, with 13 bases between. Germline CDR1 is SGHTA and CDR2 is FQGNSA. This CDR3 is 15 amino acids long. In DNA, the CDR3 is TGTGCCAGCAGCGACAGCCTAGTTAGGGCCAACGTCCTGACTTTC. Its protein product is CASSDSLVRANVLTF.

This chain joins TRBV5-6 and TRBJ1-5, with D hard to call. CDR1 is SGHDT and CDR2 is YYEEEE in the germline V gene. The CDR3 is 14 residues long. Deletions cut 0 bases from V and 3 bases from J, with 7 bases between. The CDR3 reads CASSLGQYNQPQHF. The CDR3 coding sequence is TGTGCCAGCAGCTTGGGGCAGTACAATCAGCCCCAGCATTTT.

The chain couples TRBV7-9 to TRBJ2-1, with D unresolved. The CDR3 runs 15 residues. CDR1 is SEHNR and CDR2 is FQNEAQ in the germline V gene (reference sequence). The ends were cut back, 3 bases at V and 4 bases at J, with 13 bases in the middle. Here the CDR3 DNA reads TGTGCCAGCAGCTTCTGGCGGTCCGTGTACAATGAGCAGTTCTTC. Residues: CASSFWRSVYNEQFF.

This sequence joins TRBV25-1 and TRBJ2-7; TRBD2 matches at 10 bases. The germline V gene encodes CDR1 MGHDK and CDR2 SYGVNS. The trim removed 8 bases at V and 3 bases at J, leaving 7 bases unmatched. The CDR3 spans 14 residues. CDR3 amino acids: CASALAGDNYEQYF. CDR3 sequence (DNA): TGTGCCAGCGCCCTAGCGGGAGATAACTACGAGCAGTACTTC.

The genes are TRBV28 and TRBJ2-7; 8 bases are a match to TRBD1. CDR3 size: 16 residues. Germline values: CDR1 MDHEN, CDR2 SYDVKM. The V gene end was trimmed by 4 bases and the J gene end by 3 bases; junction bases not matched to a gene: 11. The CDR3 region has the DNA TGTGCCAGCAGTTATCAACCCGACAGGGGTAGCTACGAGCAGTACTTC. Translated: CASSYQPDRGSYEQYF.

V is TRBV29-1 and J is TRBJ2-6; D gene ambiguous. V lost 4 bases to trimming and J lost 0 bases, with 10 bases between them. This CDR3 comprises 15 residues. Germline CDR1 and CDR2: SQVTM and ANQGSEA. The CDR3 protein is CSVGEAYSGANVLTF. In nucleotides, the CDR3 is TGCAGCGTTGGTGAAGCCTACTCTGGGGCCAACGTCCTGACTTTC.

V is TRBV6-5 and J is TRBJ2-7, with D maybe TRBD2 (5 bases). CDR3 size: 14 residues. Trimming stripped 0 bases from V and 2 bases from J, with 8 bases between. Per germline, CDR1 MNHEY and CDR2 SVGAGI. The CDR3 nucleotides are TGTGCCAGCAGTTACTCGGGAGAAGCCTACGAGCAGTACTTC. Protein sequence: CASSYSGEAYEQYF.

The V call is TRBV27, the J call TRBJ2-1; possible D gene TRBD1, 6 bases. Trimming took off 6 bases at V and 8 bases at J, with 14 bases between the two ends. This CDR3 is 13 amino acids long. CDR1 and CDR2 (germline): MNHEY, SMNVEV (reference sequence). The chain's CDR3 is CASSGTNYHEQFF. CDR3 nucleotides: TGTGCCAGCAGCGGGACAAATTACCATGAGCAGTTCTTC.